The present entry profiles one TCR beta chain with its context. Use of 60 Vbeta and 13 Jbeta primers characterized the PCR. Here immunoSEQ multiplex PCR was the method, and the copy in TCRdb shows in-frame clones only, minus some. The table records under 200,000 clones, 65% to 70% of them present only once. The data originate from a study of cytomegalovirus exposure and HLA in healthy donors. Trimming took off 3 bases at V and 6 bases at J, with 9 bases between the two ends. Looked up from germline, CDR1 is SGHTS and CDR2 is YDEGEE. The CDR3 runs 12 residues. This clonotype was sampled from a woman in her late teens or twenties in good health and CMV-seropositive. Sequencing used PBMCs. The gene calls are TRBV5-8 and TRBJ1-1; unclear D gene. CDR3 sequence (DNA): TGTGCCAGCAGCTCCGAGGTCCCTGAAGCTTTCTTT. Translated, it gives CASSSEVPEAFF.